The subject of this entry is one T cell receptor (beta chain). The data were taken from a study of CD8 T cells in Susac syndrome. The multiple sclerosis control group consisted of treatment-naive patients whose relapsing-remitting disease, which was either stable or active, fulfilled revised McDonald criteria. An amount of RNA that ranged from 0.5 to 1 ug was reverse transcribed with random hexamers. Amplification of TCR beta CDR3 used immunoSEQ multiplex PCR across 54 Vbeta and 13 Jbeta. TCRdb re-called the immunoSEQ multiplex PCR reads through MiXCR, storing one row per CDR3 protein. The table includes around 140,000 distinct CDR3 sequences, 95% detected once. The CDR3 runs 13 residues. V gave up 5 bases and J gave up 5 bases; unmatched junction bases: 8. Germline-derived CDR1 and CDR2 are SQVTM and ANQGSEA.

This receptor was obtained from a human donor with multiple sclerosis. Sequencing was done on a sample of CD4+ T cells from PBMCs. This chain uses TRBV29-1 with TRBJ2-7, with 8 bases identical to TRBD2. The CDR3 sequence: CSVKAGAGDEQYF. In DNA form, the CDR3 reads TGCAGCGTTAAAGCGGGGGCGGGAGACGAGCAGTACTTC.